Below, 2 T cell receptor beta chains from the same sample are listed, as sequenced in a study of T cell changes during pregnancy in multiple sclerosis. Sequenced by immunoSEQ multiplex PCR; TCRdb stores in-frame clones only, minus some. The sample contains about 48,000 clones, roughly 85% of which appear only once. The sample was CD4+ T cells from peripheral blood mononuclear cells, taken in the second trimester of pregnancy. The receptor set was obtained from a female donor with multiple sclerosis, enrolled in a pregnancy study.

Here the CDR3 reads CASSLEGASRTDTQYF. In DNA, the CDR3 is TGTGCCAGCAGCCTGGAGGGGGCAAGTAGAACAGATACGCAGTATTTT. The chain combines TRBV7-9 with TRBJ2-3, with D tentatively TRBD1 (7 bases). The CDR3 runs to 16 residues. CDR1 and CDR2 (germline): SEHNR, FQNEAQ (reference sequence). Trimming shortened V by 5 bases and J by 3 bases, and 18 bases separated the two germline ends. Full variable domain (missing parts from reference TRBV7-9 and TRBJ2-3): DTGVSQNPRHKITKRGQNVTFRCDPISEHNRLYWYRQTLGQGPEFLTYFQNEAQLEKSRLLSDRFSAERPKGSFSTLEIQRTEQGDSAMYLCASSLEGASRTDTQYFGPGTRLTVL.

The chain combines TRBV29-1 with TRBJ1-1; D call uncertain. Germline CDR1 SQVTM, CDR2 ANQGSEA. Between the trimmed V and J ends, which lost 2 bases and 6 bases, there was a span of 13 bases. The CDR3 length is 13 residues. The CDR3 DNA sequence: TGCAGCGTTGAATGGTCCAGTCAGTCTGAAGCTTTCTTT. Its translation: CSVEWSSQSEAFF. Using reference TRBV29-1 and TRBJ1-1 for the parts outside the CDR3, the full variable domain is SAVISQKPSRDICQRGTSLTIQCQVDSQVTMMFWYRQQPGQSLTLIATANQGSEATYESGFVIDKFPISRPNLTFSTLTVSNMSPEDSSIYLCSVEWSSQSEAFFGQGTRLTVV.